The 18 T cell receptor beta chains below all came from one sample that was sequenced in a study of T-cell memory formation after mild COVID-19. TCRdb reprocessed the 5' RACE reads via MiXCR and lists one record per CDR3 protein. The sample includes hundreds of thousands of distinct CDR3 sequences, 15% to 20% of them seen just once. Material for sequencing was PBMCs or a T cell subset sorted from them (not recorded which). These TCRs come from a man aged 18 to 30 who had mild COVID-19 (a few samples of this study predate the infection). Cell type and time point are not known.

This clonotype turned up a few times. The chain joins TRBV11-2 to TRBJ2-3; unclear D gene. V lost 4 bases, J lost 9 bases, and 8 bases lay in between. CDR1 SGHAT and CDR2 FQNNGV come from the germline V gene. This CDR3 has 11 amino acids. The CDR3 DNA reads TGTGCCAGCAGCTCCCCCCACACGCAGTATTTT. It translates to CASSSPHTQYF.

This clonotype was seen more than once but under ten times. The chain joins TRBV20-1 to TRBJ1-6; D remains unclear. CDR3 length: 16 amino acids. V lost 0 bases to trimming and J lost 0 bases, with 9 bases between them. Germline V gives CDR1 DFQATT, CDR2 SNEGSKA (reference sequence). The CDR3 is CSARDIGSSYNSPLHF. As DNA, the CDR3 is TGCAGTGCTAGAGATATAGGGAGCTCCTATAATTCACCCCTCCACTTT.

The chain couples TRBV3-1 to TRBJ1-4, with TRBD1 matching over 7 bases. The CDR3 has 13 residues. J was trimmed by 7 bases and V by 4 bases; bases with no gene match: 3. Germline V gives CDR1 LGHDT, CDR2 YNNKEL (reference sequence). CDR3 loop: CASSLRGVEKLFF. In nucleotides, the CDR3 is TGTGCCAGCAGCCTCAGGGGGGTTGAAAAACTGTTTTTT.

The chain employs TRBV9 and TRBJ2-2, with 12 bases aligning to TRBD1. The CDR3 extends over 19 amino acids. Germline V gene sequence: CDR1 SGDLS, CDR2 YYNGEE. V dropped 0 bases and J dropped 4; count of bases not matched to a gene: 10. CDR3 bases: TGTGCCAGCAGCGTAGCTCCGGGGACAGGGGGCGCCCCCACCGGGGAGCTGTTTTTT. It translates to CASSVAPGTGGAPTGELFF.

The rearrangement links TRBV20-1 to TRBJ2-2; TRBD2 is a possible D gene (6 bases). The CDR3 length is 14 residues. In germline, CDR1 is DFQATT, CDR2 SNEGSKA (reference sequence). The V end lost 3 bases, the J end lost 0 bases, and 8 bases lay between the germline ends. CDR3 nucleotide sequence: TGCAGTGCTAGCGGGGGTGCGAACACCGGGGAGCTGTTTTTT. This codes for CSASGGANTGELFF.

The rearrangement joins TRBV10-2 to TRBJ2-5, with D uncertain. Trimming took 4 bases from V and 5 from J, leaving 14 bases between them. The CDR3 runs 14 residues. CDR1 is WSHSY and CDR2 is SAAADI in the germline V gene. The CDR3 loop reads CASSVRAAAETQYF. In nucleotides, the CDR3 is TGCGCCAGCAGTGTGAGAGCCGCTGCGGAGACCCAGTACTTC.

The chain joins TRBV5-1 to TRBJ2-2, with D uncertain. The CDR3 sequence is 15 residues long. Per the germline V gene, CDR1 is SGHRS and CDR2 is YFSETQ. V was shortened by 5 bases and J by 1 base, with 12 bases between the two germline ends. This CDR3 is CASRPAELNTGELFF. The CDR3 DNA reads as TGCGCCAGCAGACCGGCGGAGCTGAACACCGGGGAGCTGTTTTTT.

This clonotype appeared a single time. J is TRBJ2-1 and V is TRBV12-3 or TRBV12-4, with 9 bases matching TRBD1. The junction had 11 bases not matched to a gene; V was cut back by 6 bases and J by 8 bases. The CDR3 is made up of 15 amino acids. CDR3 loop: CASRIMGQGSDEQFF. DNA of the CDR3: TGTGCCAGCAGGATTATGGGACAGGGAAGTGATGAGCAGTTCTTC.

CDR3 coding DNA: TGTGCCAGCAGCGAAGTCGCGGGGAACACTGAAGCTTTCTTT. Translation: CASSEVAGNTEAFF. The chain couples TRBV7-6 to TRBJ1-1, with no clear D. This CDR3 is built from 14 residues. Germline CDR1 SGHVS, CDR2 FNYEAQ. Trimming took 5 bases from V and 1 from J, leaving 11 bases between them.

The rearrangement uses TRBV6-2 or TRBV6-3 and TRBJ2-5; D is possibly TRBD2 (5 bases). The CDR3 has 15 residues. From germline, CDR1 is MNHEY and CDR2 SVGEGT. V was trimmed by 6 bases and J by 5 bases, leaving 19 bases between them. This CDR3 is CASRSAGQQTETQYF. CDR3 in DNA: TGTGCCAGCAGAAGTGCGGGCCAACAGACGGAGACCCAGTACTTC.

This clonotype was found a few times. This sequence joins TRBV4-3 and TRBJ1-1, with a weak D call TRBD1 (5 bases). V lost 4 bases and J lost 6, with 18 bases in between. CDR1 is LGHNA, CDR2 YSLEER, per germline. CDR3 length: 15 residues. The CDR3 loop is CASSRGVGEGAEAFF. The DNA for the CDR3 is TGCGCCAGCAGCCGAGGCGTGGGGGAAGGAGCTGAAGCTTTCTTT.

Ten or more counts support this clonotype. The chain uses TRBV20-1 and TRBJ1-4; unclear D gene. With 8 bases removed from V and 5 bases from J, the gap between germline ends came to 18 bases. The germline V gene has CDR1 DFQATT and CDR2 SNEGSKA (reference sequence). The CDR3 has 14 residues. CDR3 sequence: CSTSPGALNEKLFF. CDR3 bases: TGCAGTACGTCCCCGGGAGCTCTAAATGAAAAACTGTTTTTT.

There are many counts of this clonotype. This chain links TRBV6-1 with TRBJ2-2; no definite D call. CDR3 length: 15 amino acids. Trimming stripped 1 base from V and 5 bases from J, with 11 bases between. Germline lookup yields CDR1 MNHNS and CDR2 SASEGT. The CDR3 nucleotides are TGTGCCAGCAGTGAAGTCTTGGCGGAGACCGGGGAGCTGTTTTTT. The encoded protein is CASSEVLAETGELFF.

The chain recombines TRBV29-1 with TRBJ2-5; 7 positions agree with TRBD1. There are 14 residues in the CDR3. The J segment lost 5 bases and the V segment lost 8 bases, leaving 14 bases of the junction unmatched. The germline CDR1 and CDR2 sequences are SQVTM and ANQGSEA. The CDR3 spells CSISKGASGETQYF. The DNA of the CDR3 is TGCAGCATATCAAAGGGGGCCTCTGGGGAGACCCAGTACTTC. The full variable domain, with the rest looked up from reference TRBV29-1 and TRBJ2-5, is SAVISQKPSRDICQRGTSLTIQCQVDSQVTMMFWYRQQPGQSLTLIATANQGSEATYESGFVIDKFPISRPNLTFSTLTVSNMSPEDSSIYLCSISKGASGETQYFGPGTRLLVL.

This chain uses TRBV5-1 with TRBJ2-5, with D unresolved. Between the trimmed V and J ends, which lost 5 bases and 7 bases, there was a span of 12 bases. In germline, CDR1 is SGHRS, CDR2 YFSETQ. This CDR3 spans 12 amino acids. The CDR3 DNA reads TGCGCCAGCAGGGGCGGTACCTGGACCCAGTACTTC. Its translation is CASRGGTWTQYF.

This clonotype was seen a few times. The CDR3 coding sequence is TGTGCCAGCAGCGTAGGACTAAAAGAGACCCAGTACTTC. Translated, it gives CASSVGLKETQYF. The rearrangement joins TRBV9 to TRBJ2-5; maybe TRBD2 (5 bases). The germline V gene has CDR1 SGDLS and CDR2 YYNGEE. V shed 0 bases and J shed 3 bases, with 6 bases lying between them. The CDR3 is made up of 13 amino acids.

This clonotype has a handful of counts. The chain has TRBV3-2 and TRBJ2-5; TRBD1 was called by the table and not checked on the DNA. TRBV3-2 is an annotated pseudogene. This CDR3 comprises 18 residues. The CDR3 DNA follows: TGTGCCAGCAGCCTTGGGGGACAGGGAAGAGTGGGGAAAGAGACCCAGTACTTC. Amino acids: CASSLGGQGRVGKETQYF.

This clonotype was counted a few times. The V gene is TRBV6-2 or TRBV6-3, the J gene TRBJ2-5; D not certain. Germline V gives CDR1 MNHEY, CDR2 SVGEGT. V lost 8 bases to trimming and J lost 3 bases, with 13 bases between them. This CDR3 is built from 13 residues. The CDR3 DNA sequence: TGTGCCAGCCATTGTTGCGTCAAAGAGACCCAGTACTTC. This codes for CASHCCVKETQYF.